A single sample gave rise to the 5 T cell receptor beta chains below, sequenced in a study of regulatory T cells in long-lasting Graves disease. TCR beta libraries were built with iRepertoire HTBI primers and Arm-PCR of CDR3 regions. TCRdb recomputed calls from the multiplex PCR reads with MiXCR, one row per CDR3 protein. The table has roughly 400,000 distinct CDR3 sequences, approximately 15% seen once; the top ten hold about 8%. As for time point: newly diagnosed GD, antithyroid drugs for less than 3 months. Extracted PBMC RNA gave rise to the TCR library. The same data also went into a second study, on T cells in Graves' hyperthyroidism and ophthalmopathy.

The sample was peripheral blood mononuclear cells (PBMCs), taken at new diagnosis, from a patient treated with antithyroid drugs. The receptors come from a woman aged 40 to 49 with Graves disease.

As to this clonotype: Since a much larger clone is just one base distant, this may be a read error. The rearrangement uses TRBV20-1 and TRBJ2-7; 12 positions match TRBD2. Germline values: CDR1 DFQATT, CDR2 SNEGSKA (reference sequence). CDR3 size: 18 residues. The CDR3, as DNA: TGCAGTGCTATTTCGGTCCTAGCGGGAGGGAGTGTCGCCTACGAGCTGTACTTC. It yields the protein CSAISVLAGGSVAYELYF.

This clonotype was seen many times. The chain recombines TRBV28 with TRBJ2-7, with D possibly matching TRBD2 (5 bases). This CDR3 is built from 13 residues. Trimming took 3 bases from V and 5 from J, leaving 11 bases between them. Germline CDR1 reads MDHEN; CDR2 reads SYDVKM. This chain's CDR3 is CASSFRGSNEQYF. CDR3 coding DNA: TGTGCCAGCAGTTTTAGAGGGTCCAACGAGCAGTACTTC.

CDR3: CASSLGHGQPQHF. In DNA, the CDR3 is TGTGCCAGCAGCTTAGGACATGGACAGCCCCAGCATTTT. J is TRBJ1-5 and V is TRBV7-9; D is unresolved. Trimming removed 1 base at V and 7 bases at J, with 8 bases between. The CDR3 consists of 13 residues. Germline V gene data show CDR1 as SEHNR and CDR2 as FQNEAQ (reference sequence).

This rearrangement joins TRBV6-2 or TRBV6-3 to TRBJ2-1; the D gene is possibly TRBD2 (6 bases). V was trimmed by 6 bases and J by 4 bases, leaving 7 bases between them. From germline, CDR1 is MNHEY and CDR2 SVGEGT. The CDR3 consists of 12 residues. As DNA, the CDR3 is TGTGCCAGCAGGGCGGGGTACAATGAGCAGTTCTTC. Translation: CASRAGYNEQFF.

This clonotype was seen many times. This chain joins TRBV5-1 and TRBJ2-3; D unclear. Germline V gives CDR1 SGHRS, CDR2 YFSETQ. The V end lost 0 bases, the J end lost 3 bases, and 8 bases lay between the germline ends. This CDR3 comprises 14 residues. The CDR3 bases are TGCGCCAGCAGCTTGGATGTGGGGACAGATACGCAGTATTTT. As protein: CASSLDVGTDTQYF.